This T cell receptor (beta chain) was recorded in a study of T cells after yellow fever vaccination. Study conclusions and caveats: Reappearing after the booster were most of the clones from primary vaccination (96% CD4, 88% CD8). Peak timing came faster in the weaker secondary response, day 5 versus 15.

Note on this clonotype: Its antigen is unidentified.

TCRdb processed the 5' RACE reads anew with MiXCR; each CDR3 protein has one entry. The repertoire consists of about 320,000 distinct CDR3 sequences, with over 8.5% occurring once and the leading ten covering about 3%. CDR1 and CDR2 from the germline V gene are SGHRS and YFSETQ. The junction had 13 bases not matched to a gene; V was cut back by 4 bases and J by 6 bases. There are 18 residues in the CDR3. The chain combines TRBV5-1 with TRBJ2-3; 14 nucleotides line up with TRBD2. This specimen was CD4+ T cells sorted from PBMCs, taken 45 days after the yellow fever booster vaccination. This TCR derives from a man aged 18 to 30 who received the YFV17D yellow fever vaccine. The CDR3 bases are TGCGCCAGCAGCCAGAGTTCCTTGGGACTAGCGGGGGACGATACGCAGTATTTT. Its protein is CASSQSSLGLAGDDTQYF.